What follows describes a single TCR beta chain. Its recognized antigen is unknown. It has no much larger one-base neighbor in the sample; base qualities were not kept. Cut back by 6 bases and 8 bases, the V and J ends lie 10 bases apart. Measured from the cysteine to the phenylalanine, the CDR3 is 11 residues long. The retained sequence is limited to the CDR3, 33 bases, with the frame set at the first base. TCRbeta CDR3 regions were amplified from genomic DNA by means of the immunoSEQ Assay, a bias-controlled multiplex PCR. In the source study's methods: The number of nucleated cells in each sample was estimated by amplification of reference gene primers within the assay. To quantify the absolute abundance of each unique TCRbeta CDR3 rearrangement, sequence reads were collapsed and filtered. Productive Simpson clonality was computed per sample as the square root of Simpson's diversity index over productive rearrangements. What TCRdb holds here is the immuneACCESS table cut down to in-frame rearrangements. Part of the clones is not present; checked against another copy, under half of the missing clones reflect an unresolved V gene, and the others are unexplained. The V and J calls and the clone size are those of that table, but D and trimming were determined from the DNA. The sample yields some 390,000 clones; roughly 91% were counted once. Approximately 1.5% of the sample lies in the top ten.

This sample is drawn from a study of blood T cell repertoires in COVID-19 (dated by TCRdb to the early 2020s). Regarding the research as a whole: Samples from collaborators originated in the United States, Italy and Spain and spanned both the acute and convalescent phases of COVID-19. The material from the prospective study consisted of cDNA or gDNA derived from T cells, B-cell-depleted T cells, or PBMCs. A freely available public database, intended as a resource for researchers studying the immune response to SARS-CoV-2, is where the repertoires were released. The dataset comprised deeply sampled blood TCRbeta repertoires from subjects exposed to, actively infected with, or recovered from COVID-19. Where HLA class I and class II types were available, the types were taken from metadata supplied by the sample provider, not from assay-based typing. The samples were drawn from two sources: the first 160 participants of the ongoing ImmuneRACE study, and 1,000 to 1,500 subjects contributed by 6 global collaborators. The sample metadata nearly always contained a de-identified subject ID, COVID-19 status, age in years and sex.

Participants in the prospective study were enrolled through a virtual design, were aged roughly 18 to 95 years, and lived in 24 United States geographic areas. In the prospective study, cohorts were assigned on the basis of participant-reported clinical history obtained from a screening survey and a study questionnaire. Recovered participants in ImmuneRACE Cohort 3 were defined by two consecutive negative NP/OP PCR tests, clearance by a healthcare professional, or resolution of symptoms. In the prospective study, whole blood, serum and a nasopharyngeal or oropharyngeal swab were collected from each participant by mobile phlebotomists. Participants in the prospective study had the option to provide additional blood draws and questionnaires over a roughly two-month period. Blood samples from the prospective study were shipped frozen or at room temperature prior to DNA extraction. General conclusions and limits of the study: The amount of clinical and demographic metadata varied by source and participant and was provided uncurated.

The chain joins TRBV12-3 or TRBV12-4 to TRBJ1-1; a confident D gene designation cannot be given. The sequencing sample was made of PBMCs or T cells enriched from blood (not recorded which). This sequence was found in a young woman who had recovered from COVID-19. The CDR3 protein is CASRQQKEAFF. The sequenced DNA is TGTGCCAGCAGACAACAGAAAGAAGCTTTCTTT.